One sample yielded the 29 T cell receptor beta chains listed below, sequenced in a study of beta chain features in type 1 diabetes. Study-wide findings and caveats: Among all four CD4+ subsets, Type 1 diabetes patients had TCRB CDR3s that were moderately but significantly shorter.

Their antigen targets remain unknown. The authors reverse transcribed all of the isolated RNA, so sequencing captured expressed TCRB transcripts. Sequencing was performed with immunoSEQ multiplex PCR; in TCRdb, only in-frame clones are kept and a portion is missing. The sample has hundreds of thousands of clones, 14% seen once; the top ten hold about 0.016%. The material sequenced was naive CD4+ T cells from blood. These TCRs come from a young man with type 1 diabetes.

The chain has TRBV28 and TRBJ1-5; TRBD1 might be the D (5 bases). CDR3 length: 15 amino acids. Looked up from germline, CDR1 is MDHEN and CDR2 is SYDVKM. Trimming took off 2 bases at V and 2 bases at J, with 10 bases between the two ends. CDR3 sequence (DNA): TGTGCCAGCAGTTTAGCCCAAGGGGGCAATCAGCCCCAGCATTTT. Translation: CASSLAQGGNQPQHF.

The V and J genes are TRBV9 and TRBJ2-5, with 14 bases matching TRBD2. J gave up 5 bases and V 0 bases, and 9 bases lay outside the gene matches. CDR3 length: 18 residues. Germline CDR1 and CDR2: SGDLS and YYNGEE. CDR3 protein: CASSVGGLAGVVGETQYF. CDR3 sequence (DNA): TGTGCCAGCAGCGTAGGGGGACTAGCGGGAGTGGTTGGGGAGACCCAGTACTTC.

This clone has a handful of counts. The chain couples TRBV9 to TRBJ2-1, with 7 bases that match TRBD2. There are 14 residues in the CDR3. The junction had 6 bases not matched to a gene; V was cut back by 4 bases and J by 5 bases. Germline assignment: CDR1 SGDLS and CDR2 YYNGEE. DNA for the CDR3: TGTGCCAGCAGCTCTAGCGGATCGAACAATGAGCAGTTCTTC. It yields the protein CASSSSGSNNEQFF.

In its sample, this clone was seen a few times. The genes are TRBV28 and TRBJ1-5; 7 positions agree with TRBD1. Germline V CDR1 and CDR2: MDHEN, SYDVKM. The length of the CDR3 is 14 residues. CDR3 amino acids: CAGQRQYSNQPQHF. For the CDR3, the DNA is TGTGCGGGACAGCGCCAGTATAGCAATCAGCCCCAGCATTTT. The full variable domain, rest sourced from reference TRBV28 and TRBJ1-5, is DVKVTQSSRYLVKRTGEKVFLECVQDMDHENMFWYRQDPGLGLRLIYFSYDVKMKEKGDIPEGYSVSREKKERFSLILESASTNQTSMYLCAGQRQYSNQPQHFGDGTRLSIL.

This clone was observed a handful of times. V and J are TRBV29-1 and TRBJ1-1; the D is unclear. The ends were cut back, 7 bases at V and 0 bases at J, with 12 bases in the middle. The length of the CDR3 is 13 residues. CDR1 is SQVTM, CDR2 ANQGSEA, per germline. Here the CDR3 reads CSALQIMNTEAFF. The DNA of the CDR3 is TGCAGCGCCTTACAGATAATGAACACTGAAGCTTTCTTT.

The rearrangement links TRBV5-1 to TRBJ1-2; D unclear. Per germline, CDR1 SGHRS and CDR2 YFSETQ. V was clipped by 0 bases and J by 4 bases, with 4 bases between them. This CDR3 has 12 residues. The DNA of the CDR3 is TGCGCCAGCAGCTTGGGCAGCTATGGCTACACCTTC. Translated, it gives CASSLGSYGYTF.

The chain links TRBV6-5 to TRBJ2-1; TRBD1 agrees at 7 bases. The germline gives CDR1 MNHEY, CDR2 SVGAGI. This CDR3 region has 15 residues. Trimming took 0 bases from V and 4 from J; bases not matched to a gene: 3. The CDR3 spells CASSYSGQQYNEQFF. The CDR3 coding sequence is TGTGCCAGCAGTTACTCGGGACAGCAGTACAATGAGCAGTTCTTC.

The V call is TRBV28, the J call TRBJ2-3; 7 positions agree with TRBD2. CDR1 and CDR2 from the germline V gene are MDHEN and SYDVKM. The CDR3 covers 14 residues. V lost 4 bases, J lost 5 bases, and 6 bases stayed unmatched. CDR3 sequence reads: CASSSSGKIDTQYF. As DNA, the CDR3 is TGTGCCAGCAGTTCAAGCGGGAAGATAGATACGCAGTATTTT.

The J gene is TRBJ2-7, the V gene TRBV18; D may be TRBD1 (5 bases). The germline CDR1 and CDR2 sequences are KGHSH and LQKENI. This CDR3 is built from 14 residues. Between the trimmed V and J ends, which lost 0 bases and 0 bases, there was a span of 6 bases. The CDR3 nucleotides read TGTGCCAGCTCACCACCCGACAGCTCCTACGAGCAGTACTTC. Protein: CASSPPDSSYEQYF.

This clone was detected a few times. V gene TRBV7-2 combines with J gene TRBJ2-6, with unresolved D. The CDR3 contains 15 residues. Trimming removed 6 bases from V and 1 base from J, with 10 bases in between. Germline CDR1 is SGHTA and CDR2 is FQGNSA. CDR3 residues: CASRQQLSGANVLTF. The CDR3 coding sequence is TGTGCCAGCAGACAACAGCTATCTGGGGCCAACGTCCTGACTTTC.

The genes are TRBV5-4 and TRBJ1-1; possible D gene TRBD1, 6 bases. This CDR3 contains 13 residues. The germline gives CDR1 SGHNT, CDR2 YYREEE (reference sequence). Deletions cut 1 base from V and 3 bases from J, with 7 bases between. DNA of the CDR3: TGTGCCAGCAGCTTGAACAGGGACACTGAAGCTTTCTTT. The encoded protein is CASSLNRDTEAFF.

The chain is built from TRBV5-1 and TRBJ2-3; 7 nucleotides match TRBD1. Per the germline V gene, CDR1 is SGHRS and CDR2 is YFSETQ. The V segment lost 1 base and the J segment 1 base; nucleotides outside the gene matches: 3. The CDR3 totals 15 residues. This CDR3 is CASSLTGDGTDTQYF. The CDR3 coding sequence is TGCGCCAGCAGCTTGACAGGGGATGGCACAGATACGCAGTATTTT.

The chain carries TRBV28 and TRBJ2-7; D not certain. Looked up from germline, CDR1 is MDHEN and CDR2 is SYDVKM. V was shortened by 5 bases and J by 3 bases, with 11 bases between the two germline ends. The CDR3 sequence is 13 residues long. CDR3 DNA sequence: TGTGCCAGCAGTGTCGACACGTTCTACGAGCAGTACTTC. Encoded protein: CASSVDTFYEQYF.

The genes are TRBV4-2 and TRBJ1-2, with 10 bases that match TRBD1. The CDR3 has 15 residues. The V gene's germline CDR1 is LGHNA and CDR2 YNFKEQ. Trimming removed 1 base from V and 6 bases from J; junction bases left unmatched: 5. CDR3 coding DNA: TGTGCCAGCAGCCAAGGATCGACAGGGGGCAATGGCTACACCTTC. Protein sequence: CASSQGSTGGNGYTF.

The chain employs TRBV7-9 and TRBJ2-1; 7 positions match TRBD2. Germline lookup yields CDR1 SEHNR and CDR2 FQNEAQ (reference sequence). The CDR3 is 16 amino acids. V was clipped by 5 bases and J by 4 bases; unmatched bases: 11. CDR3 region: CASSPIRGDPYNEQFF. The CDR3 DNA sequence: TGTGCCAGCAGCCCCATACGGGGGGACCCATACAATGAGCAGTTCTTC.

This clone was counted only a few times. The chain is built from TRBV7-3 and TRBJ1-1; D possibly corresponds to TRBD1 (5 bases). The germline gives CDR1 SGHTA, CDR2 FQGTGA. Deletions cut 1 base from V and 1 base from J, with 16 bases between. CDR3 length: 17 residues. CDR3 DNA: TGTGCCAGCAGCTTAATGGCAGGGCGAGGTAGGAACACTGAAGCTTTCTTT. This translates into CASSLMAGRGRNTEAFF.

This clone was recorded a few times. This rearrangement joins TRBV6-6 to TRBJ2-1, with D perhaps TRBD1 (6 bases). Germline assignment: CDR1 MNHNY and CDR2 SVGAGI (reference sequence). Trimming took off 5 bases at V and 9 bases at J, with 17 bases between the two ends. The CDR3 is 14 residues long. The CDR3 DNA reads as TGTGCCAGCAGTGATCACAGGGTCCGGGGTGAGCAGTTCTTC. This codes for CASSDHRVRGEQFF.

A few counts support this clone. This rearrangement joins TRBV5-1 to TRBJ1-1; possible D gene TRBD1, 6 bases. CDR3 length: 14 residues. Germline V gives CDR1 SGHRS, CDR2 YFSETQ. The V and J ends lost 4 bases and 1 base respectively, with 11 bases between them. CDR3 in amino acids: CASSTTGRNTEAFF. The CDR3 region has the DNA TGCGCCAGCAGCACTACAGGGAGGAACACTGAAGCTTTCTTT.

The gene calls are TRBV18 and TRBJ2-7; perhaps TRBD2 as D (6 bases). CDR3 length: 19 residues. V lost 3 bases and J lost 4, with 28 bases in between. Per the germline V gene, CDR1 is KGHSH and CDR2 is LQKENI. The CDR3 region has the DNA TGTGCCAGCTCACCCATGACGGGAGACCCTGGGATCATGAAATACGAGCAGTACTTC. Translating gives CASSPMTGDPGIMKYEQYF.

This clone has a handful of counts. J is TRBJ1-4 and V is TRBV30, with a tentative D call TRBD1 (6 bases). Germline lookup yields CDR1 GTSNPN and CDR2 SVGIG (reference sequence). V lost 8 bases and J lost 0, with 16 bases in between. This CDR3 is 15 amino acids long. The chain's CDR3 is CAQRTVLATNEKLFF. CDR3 sequence (DNA): TGTGCCCAAAGGACAGTCCTCGCAACTAATGAAAAACTGTTTTTT. Full variable domain (missing parts from reference TRBV30 and TRBJ1-4): SQTIHQWPATLVQPVGSPLSLECTVEGTSNPNLYWYRQAAGRGLQLLFYSVGIGQISSEVPQNLSASRPQDRQFILSSKKLLLSDSGFYLCAQRTVLATNEKLFFGSGTQLSVL.

This rearrangement joins TRBV9 to TRBJ2-3, with D perhaps matching TRBD1 (5 bases). V was trimmed by 0 bases and J by 8 bases, leaving 13 bases between them. The CDR3 runs to 14 residues. Per germline, CDR1 SGDLS and CDR2 YYNGEE. The DNA for the CDR3 is TGTGCCAGCAGCGTAGGAGCCCCGCAGGGTACGCAGTATTTT. Protein product: CASSVGAPQGTQYF.

The sample holds a few counts of this clone. The genes are TRBV23-1 and TRBJ2-7; 10 positions match TRBD2. TRBV23-1 is sorted into the ORF group, with uncertain function. The ends lost 8 bases at V and 4 bases at J; junction bases unmatched: 23. The CDR3 has 19 amino acids. The CDR3 loop reads CASLEGSLAGAFSMYEQYF. The DNA for the CDR3 is TGCGCCAGCCTAGAGGGAAGCCTAGCGGGAGCTTTTAGTATGTACGAGCAGTACTTC.

The rearrangement links TRBV19 to TRBJ2-1, with unresolved D. Germline V gives CDR1 LNHDA, CDR2 SQIVND (reference sequence). The CDR3 spans 16 residues. V was shortened by 8 bases and J by 0 bases, with 17 bases between the two germline ends. In DNA, the CDR3 is TGTGCCAGTTCCCTAAGAGGCGGTAGCTCCTACAATGAGCAGTTCTTC. Its translation: CASSLRGGSSYNEQFF. Variable domain in full (rest from reference TRBV19 and TRBJ2-1): DGGITQSPKYLFRKEGQNVTLSCEQNLNHDAMYWYRQDPGQGLRLIYYSQIVNDFQKGDIAEGYSVSREKKESFPLTVTSAQKNPTAFYLCASSLRGGSSYNEQFFGPGTRLTVL.

J is TRBJ1-2 and V is TRBV19; D not certain. There are 16 residues in the CDR3. Germline CDR1 and CDR2: LNHDA and SQIVND (reference sequence). V was clipped by 5 bases and J by 4 bases, with 20 bases between them. The chain's CDR3 is CASSWRSEGFGYGYTF. CDR3 coding DNA: TGTGCCAGTAGTTGGAGGTCGGAGGGATTCGGCTATGGCTACACCTTC.

The V gene is TRBV30, the J gene TRBJ1-4; D is unresolved. V was trimmed by 2 bases and J by 8 bases, leaving 12 bases between them. CDR1 is GTSNPN and CDR2 is SVGIG in the germline V gene (reference sequence). The length of the CDR3 is 13 residues. The CDR3 DNA follows: TGTGCCTGGAGTTGGTCCGAGGCAGAAAAACTGTTTTTT. Protein product: CAWSWSEAEKLFF.

The rearrangement joins TRBV5-4 to TRBJ2-7; TRBD2 matches at 13 bases. CDR3 length: 16 amino acids. Trimming took 4 bases from V and 2 from J; bases not matched to a gene: 6. Looked up from germline, CDR1 is SGHNT and CDR2 is YYREEE (reference sequence). This CDR3 is CASSLRTSGSPYEQYF. DNA of the CDR3: TGTGCCAGCAGCCTACGGACTAGCGGGAGTCCCTACGAGCAGTACTTC.

The V and J genes are TRBV5-1 and TRBJ1-1, with 7 bases that match TRBD1. This CDR3 has 14 residues. Germline V gene lookup returns CDR1 SGHRS and CDR2 YFSETQ. V lost 4 bases, J lost 1 base, and 4 bases stayed unmatched. For the CDR3, the DNA is TGCGCCAGCAGCAAAGGGACAGCGAACACTGAAGCTTTCTTT. Residues: CASSKGTANTEAFF.

This clone was seen only a few times. This chain uses TRBV2 with TRBJ2-5; maybe TRBD1 (5 bases). CDR3 length equals 15 residues. V was shortened by 6 bases and J by 1 base, with 15 bases between the two germline ends. From germline, CDR1 is SNHLY and CDR2 FYNNEI. CDR3 sequence: CASRIRTGGQETQYF. The CDR3 DNA sequence: TGTGCCAGCAGAATCAGAACAGGTGGCCAAGAGACCCAGTACTTC.

The sample holds a few counts of this clone. This rearrangement joins TRBV27 to TRBJ2-5; possibly TRBD2 for D (6 bases). CDR1 is MNHEY, CDR2 SMNVEV, per germline (reference sequence). The CDR3 runs 13 residues. The V end was cut by 8 bases, the J end by 5 bases, with 15 bases between. The CDR3 DNA reads as TGTGCCAGCTTCTTGGGGGGATGCGAGACCCAGTACTTC. It codes for CASFLGGCETQYF.